A selection of T cell receptor beta chains follows, all from one sample in a study of monozygotic twins with inflammatory bowel disease. One entry per CDR3 protein, without DNA, is what TCRdb gives after re-calling the 5' RACE reads. This listing includes 200,000 to 250,000 distinct CDR3 sequences. The sequenced sample was blood. These TCRs come from a human donor with ulcerative colitis or Crohn's disease, or a healthy co-twin of an affected twin (not recorded which). CDR3s include the opening cysteine and the closing phenylalanine or tryptophan.

>TRBV24-1|TRBJ1-5
CATSDSQTGKGSNQPQHF
>TRBV29-1|TRBJ2-7
CSVVPSEYEQYF
>TRBV11-1|TRBJ2-5
CASSSTGQVGARPETQYF
>TRBV5-1|TRBJ2-1
CASSFFRGDHEQFF
>TRBV9|TRBJ1-3
CASTTGQGPGNTIYF
>TRBV7-8|TRBJ2-1
CASRGELAGNNEQFF
>TRBV7-9|TRBJ2-5
CASSIGQETQYF
>TRBV5-4|TRBJ2-5
CASSQGDRQETQYF
>TRBV24-1|TRBJ1-2
CATSDLPYGYGYTF
>TRBV12-3/TRBV12-4|TRBJ1-1
CASSFNRFLEAFF